Each of the 4 T cell receptor beta chains below was sequenced from the same sample in a study of tumor-infiltrating lymphocytes in primary liver carcinoma. Without any cell sorting, roughly 20-30 mg of bulk tissue yielded co-extracted RNA and DNA. From 500 ng total RNA, TCR beta cDNA was generated with a primer in the constant region. Three nested multiplex PCR rounds, a slightly modified ARM-PCR, produced the libraries for TCR beta. With TRBV1-TRBV30 forward primers and a C-beta reverse primer, the first two PCR rounds were run for roughly 10 cycles each. TCRdb analysed the multiplex PCR reads with MiXCR anew, one entry per CDR3 protein. The table shows about 20,000 distinct CDR3 sequences, with around 79% occurring only once. The sample taken for sequencing was liver tumor tissue from sampling region 4. Subset specified: tumor region T4, right-lateral pole. The source of these receptors is a woman in her twenties or thirties with primary liver carcinoma and hepatitis B virus infection.

V gene TRBV6-5 combines with J gene TRBJ2-6; 9 nucleotides match TRBD1. This CDR3 is 18 amino acids long. V gave up 8 bases and J gave up 18 bases; unmatched junction bases: 29. Per germline, CDR1 MNHEY and CDR2 SVGAGI. The CDR3 is CASETYRGRVSGANLPTF. The CDR3 DNA is TGTGCCAGCGAGACATACAGGGGGCGCGTCTCTGGGGCCAACCTCCCGACTTTC.

This clonotype was picked up a small number of times. The junction shows a germline mismatch at one end, possibly a read error. V usage is TRBV11-2 and J usage is TRBJ2-3, with a possible D match to TRBD2 (5 bases). The length of the CDR3 is 16 residues. Germline V CDR1 and CDR2: SGHAT, FQNNGV. The CDR3 region is CASSPRETSSTNTQYF. The CDR3 nucleotides read TGTGCCAGTAGCCCTAGGGAGACGTCGAGCACAAATACGCAGTATTTT.

Comment on this clonotype: Germline and junction disagree at one end, which may indicate a read error. The chain links TRBV6-5 to TRBJ2-7; 8 bases are shared with TRBD2. The V gene's germline CDR1 is MNHEY and CDR2 SVGAGI. The CDR3 loop spans 15 amino acids. DNA for the CDR3: TGTGCCAGCAATTACCATCGACGGGGGGGTTACGAGCGGTACTTC. Its translation: CASNYHRRGGYERYF.

CDR3 sequence: CASILSGTSGLEQFF. The CDR3 region has the DNA TGTGCCAGCATCCTATCCGGGACTAGTGGACTCGAGCAGTTCTTC. This chain joins TRBV12-3 or TRBV12-4 and TRBJ2-1; 8 positions match TRBD2. V was clipped by 7 bases and J by 10 bases; unmatched bases: 15. The CDR3 is 15 amino acids.